These T cell receptor beta chains were read from a single sample in a study of T cell responses to AZD1222 COVID-19 vaccine. The protocol was immunoSEQ multiplex PCR, while the TCRdb copy is restricted to in-frame clones and leaves out a portion. The sample has about 99,000 clones; around 89% are singletons. Material: peripheral blood, obtained on day 0 of AZD1222 vaccination. The source is an adult in good health. The CDR3 runs from the conserved cysteine through the conserved F or W. A D gene is named only where the DNA matches it firmly. Only part of the rows carry a size: once, few, many, or a class if the clone is expanded.

NA	14	TRBV6-5	NA	TRBJ1-1	CASSKRTPSTEAFF	TGTGCCAGCTCGAAGAGAACCCCGAGTACTGAAGCTTTCTTT
NA	16	TRBV9	NA	TRBJ2-3	CASSRDGAEATDTQYF	TGTGCCAGCAGCCGCGACGGGGCAGAGGCAACAGATACGCAGTATTTT
once	16	TRBV11-2	TRBD1	TRBJ2-7	CASSPSPGQGIWEQYF	TGTGCCAGCAGCCCCTCCCCCGGACAGGGGATATGGGAGCAGTACTTC
NA	15	TRBV6-5	TRBD2	TRBJ2-2	CASSLLAENTGELFF	TGTGCCAGCAGTCTACTAGCGGAGAACACCGGGGAGCTGTTTTTT
NA	15	TRBV28	NA	TRBJ1-2	CASSLSPDSNYGYTF	TGTGCCAGCAGTTTATCTCCAGATTCGAACTATGGCTACACCTTC
NA	13	TRBV11-1	NA	TRBJ2-7	CASSLAQSYEQYF	TGTGCCAGCAGCTTAGCGCAGTCCTACGAGCAGTACTTC
NA	14	TRBV7-9	NA	TRBJ1-2	CASSLGGGIDGYTF	TGTGCCAGCAGCTTAGGGGGTGGAATCGATGGCTACACCTTC
NA	12	TRBV5-6	NA	TRBJ2-7	CASSRGRGEQYF	TGTGCCAGCAGCCGGGGACGGGGCGAGCAGTACTTC
NA	16	TRBV14	NA	TRBJ2-7	CASSQLSVRGAYEQYF	TGTGCCAGCAGCCAACTCTCCGTAAGAGGGGCCTACGAGCAGTACTTC
NA	15	TRBV3-1/TRBV3-2	TRBD2	TRBJ2-1	CASTDQVAGVGEQFF	TGTGCCAGCACCGACCAGGTAGCGGGAGTTGGTGAGCAGTTCTTC
NA	18	TRBV4-1	TRBD1	TRBJ1-4	CASSRSRRQGAAGEKLFF	TGCGCCAGCAGCCGTAGTCGGCGGCAGGGGGCGGCGGGTGAAAAACTGTTTTTT
NA	15	TRBV6-2/TRBV6-3	TRBD1	TRBJ1-1	CASSARGTENTEAFF	TGTGCCAGCAGTGCCCGGGGGACAGAGAACACTGAAGCTTTCTTT
NA	14	TRBV7-3	NA	TRBJ2-5	CASSYSGSQETQYF	TGTGCCAGCAGTTACTCCGGGAGCCAAGAGACCCAGTACTTC
NA	17	TRBV19	NA	TRBJ1-1	CASTRQFGTGMNTEAFF	TGTGCCAGTACCCGCCAATTCGGCACAGGGATGAACACTGAAGCTTTCTTT
NA	16	TRBV18	TRBD2	TRBJ2-5	CASSLGLAGLRETQYF	TGTGCCAGCTCTCTTGGACTAGCGGGACTACGAGAGACCCAGTACTTC
once	16	TRBV4-3	NA	TRBJ2-4	CASSQGHPVAKNIQYF	TGCGCCAGCAGCCAAGGTCACCCGGTAGCCAAAAACATTCAGTACTTC
NA	13	TRBV29-1	TRBD2	TRBJ2-1	CSADHSGSYEQFF	TGCAGCGCTGATCATAGCGGGAGCTATGAGCAGTTCTTC
NA	14	TRBV28	NA	TRBJ2-3	CASSLGGNTDTQYF	TGTGCCAGCAGTTTAGGGGGGAACACAGATACGCAGTATTTT
once	13	TRBV19	NA	TRBJ1-1	CASSLDKNTEAFF	TGTGCCAGTAGTCTTGACAAGAACACTGAAGCTTTCTTT
NA	14	TRBV6-5	NA	TRBJ1-1	CASSYSAGNTEAFF	TGTGCCAGCAGTTACTCAGCGGGAAACACTGAAGCTTTCTTT
NA	13	TRBV6-1	NA	TRBJ1-1	CASSEWGGTEAFF	TGTGCCAGCAGTGAGTGGGGGGGCACTGAAGCTTTCTTT
NA	16	TRBV4-1	NA	TRBJ1-1	CASSPATGKVFTEAFF	TGCGCCAGCAGCCCAGCAACAGGGAAAGTATTCACTGAAGCTTTCTTT
NA	15	TRBV7-8	NA	TRBJ1-1	CASSLYGAGHTEAFF	TGTGCCAGCAGCTTATATGGAGCCGGGCACACTGAAGCTTTCTTT
NA	14	TRBV3-1/TRBV3-2	NA	TRBJ1-1	CASSQEGGNAEAFF	TGTGCCAGCAGCCAAGAAGGAGGGAACGCTGAAGCTTTCTTT
once	15	TRBV30	TRBD1	TRBJ1-2	CAWSGGDRAGYGYTF	TGTGCCTGGAGTGGTGGGGACAGGGCTGGATATGGCTACACCTTC
NA	14	TRBV28	NA	TRBJ1-5	CASSPLDSNQPQHF	TGTGCCAGCAGTCCCCTAGATAGCAATCAGCCCCAGCATTTT
NA	14	TRBV28	NA	TRBJ1-5	CASSLSGYNQPQHF	TGTGCCAGCAGTTTATCGGGTTACAATCAGCCCCAGCATTTT
NA	16	TRBV4-3	TRBD2	TRBJ2-1	CASSQDRAGGMNEQFF	TGCGCCAGCAGCCAAGATAGGGCGGGAGGAATGAATGAGCAGTTCTTC
NA	14	TRBV30	NA	TRBJ2-5	CAWSVGLGQETQYF	TGTGCCTGGAGTGTGGGCTTAGGACAAGAGACCCAGTACTTC
NA	15	TRBV28	TRBD2	TRBJ2-1	CASSFRREGFNEQFF	TGTGCCAGCAGTTTTCGGCGGGAGGGCTTCAATGAGCAGTTCTTC
NA	13	TRBV15	NA	TRBJ1-2	CATSRRDDYGYTF	TGTGCCACCAGCAGGAGGGACGACTATGGCTACACCTTC
NA	16	TRBV9	TRBD1	TRBJ1-2	CASSVGTGIANYGYTF	TGTGCCAGCAGCGTAGGGACAGGCATTGCTAACTATGGCTACACCTTC
NA	14	TRBV6-5	TRBD1	TRBJ1-2	CASSYDRGQNGYTF	TGTGCCAGCAGTTACGACAGGGGGCAAAACGGCTACACCTTC
NA	12	TRBV10-3	NA	TRBJ1-2	CAISGRNYGYTF	TGTGCCATCAGTGGACGGAACTATGGCTACACCTTC
once	15	TRBV30	NA	TRBJ1-3	CAWSEGRVSGNTIYF	TGTGCCTGGAGTGAGGGAAGAGTCTCTGGAAACACCATATATTTT
NA	13	TRBV2	NA	TRBJ1-2	CASSEAGTYGYTF	TGTGCCAGCAGTGAGGCAGGAACGTATGGCTACACCTTC
NA	13	TRBV5-1	TRBD1	TRBJ1-2	CASSLIGGDGYTF	TGCGCCAGCAGCTTGATAGGGGGCGACGGCTACACCTTC
once	15	TRBV4-2	NA	TRBJ1-2	CASSPPLSGYYGYTF	TGTGCCAGCAGCCCCCCCCTTTCGGGATACTATGGCTACACCTTC
NA	17	TRBV28	NA	TRBJ1-5	CASSPPRRGRSNQPQHF	TGTGCCAGCAGTCCCCCCCGCAGGGGACGAAGCAATCAGCCCCAGCATTTT
NA	12	TRBV5-4	NA	TRBJ1-2	CASSLDSYGYTF	TGTGCCAGCAGCTTGGACAGCTATGGCTACACCTTC
NA	14	TRBV6-2/TRBV6-3	TRBD2	TRBJ2-7	CASNPGLAGWEQYF	TGTGCCAGCAACCCGGGACTAGCGGGTTGGGAGCAGTACTTC
NA	16	TRBV28	TRBD1	TRBJ2-7	CASNPFPGQGAGEQYF	TGTGCCAGCAACCCTTTTCCGGGACAGGGGGCTGGGGAGCAGTACTTC
NA	14	TRBV5-4	NA	TRBJ1-1	CASGVTRDVTEAFF	TGTGCCAGCGGCGTAACCAGGGACGTGACTGAAGCTTTCTTT
NA	14	TRBV11-2	TRBD1	TRBJ1-1	CASSPTTGGTEAFF	TGTGCCAGCAGCCCGACGACAGGGGGAACTGAAGCTTTCTTT
NA	15	TRBV27	NA	TRBJ1-1	CASSLTGTEGTEAFF	TGTGCCAGCAGCCTTACAGGGACCGAAGGCACTGAAGCTTTCTTT
NA	16	TRBV7-2	TRBD1	TRBJ1-4	CASSPYPDRVNEKLFF	TGTGCCAGCAGCCCTTACCCGGACAGGGTTAATGAAAAACTGTTTTTT
NA	14	TRBV6-5	TRBD1	TRBJ1-2	CASTTRTGDYGYTF	TGTGCCAGCACTACCCGGACAGGGGACTATGGCTACACCTTC
NA	16	TRBV7-9	TRBD2	TRBJ2-1	CASSPLAGRSYNEQFF	TGTGCCAGCAGCCCCCTAGCGGGACGATCCTACAATGAGCAGTTCTTC
NA	13	TRBV3-1/TRBV3-2	NA	TRBJ1-2	CASSQQGPYGYTF	TGTGCCAGCAGCCAACAGGGGCCCTATGGCTACACCTTC
NA	15	TRBV5-1	NA	TRBJ1-4	CASSSNAGLYEKLFF	TGCGCCAGCAGCTCTAACGCAGGCCTCTATGAAAAACTGTTTTTT
NA	14	TRBV20-1	NA	TRBJ1-4	CSASSQGFDEKLFF	TGCAGTGCTAGTTCACAGGGATTTGATGAAAAACTGTTTTTT